This is a list of T cell receptor beta chains from one sample in a study of shared clonotypes between healthy human individuals. Libraries were prepared by immunoSEQ multiplex PCR; TCRdb keeps only in-frame clonotypes and omits some of them. The sample lists about a million clones; under 80% were seen once. Material: memory CD4+ T cells sorted from blood. All receptors derive from a man younger than 35 in good health. Both conserved end residues are part of each CDR3.

TRBJ2-2 | TRBV7-9 | CASRTDGNTGELFF
TRBJ2-7 | TRBV11-2 | CASSLEWGRNYEQYF
TRBJ1-1 | TRBV20-1 | CSALRVGEAFF
TRBJ2-7 | TRBV15 | CATSRERGVSYEQYF
TRBJ2-7 | TRBV19 | CASTHTPGPRLFGEQYF
TRBJ1-6 | TRBV19 | CASSDLGPYNSPLHF
TRBJ2-7 | TRBV6-5 | CASSPRDRGAEQYF
TRBJ1-6 | TRBV9 | CASSVYRDNSPLHF
TRBJ1-2 | TRBV10-3 | CAISAGILDRGGEGYTF
TRBJ1-1 | TRBV28 | CATVSVSMNTEAFF
TRBJ2-3 | TRBV28 | CASQPGGSTDTQYF
TRBJ1-6 | TRBV28 | CASSLIGQPTSPLHF
TRBJ1-5 | TRBV6-1 | CASMDRVVQPQHF
TRBJ2-5 | TRBV19 | CASSVAGTGQETQYF
TRBJ1-5 | TRBV27 | CASSFGTDSNQPQHF
TRBJ1-5 | TRBV5-1 | CASSLSGGDQPQHF
TRBJ2-3 | TRBV25-1 | CASSEGGSTDTQYF
TRBJ2-5 | TRBV7-3 | CASSQGQGMETQYF
TRBJ2-3 | TRBV2 | CASNRASGGTDTQYF
TRBJ2-5 | TRBV7-2 | CASSLLADGETQYF
TRBJ1-6 | TRBV18 | CASSPRQGGINSPLHF
TRBJ2-7 | TRBV5-5 | CASSLGQGALGEQYF
TRBJ2-1 | TRBV12-5 | CASGLKRQGVSSYNEQFF
TRBJ1-5 | TRBV2 | CASSEASGSNQPQHF
TRBJ1-4 | TRBV2 | CASSGRSNEKLFF
TRBJ2-7 | TRBV6-1 | CASSDSQGISYEQYF
TRBJ1-2 | TRBV18 | CASSPSTDRFYGYTF
TRBJ2-1 | TRBV15 | CATSRETYNEQFF
TRBJ2-2 | TRBV5-1 | CASSLGRLGTGELFF
TRBJ2-5 | TRBV6-6 | CASSPHDIAGDF
TRBJ2-1 | TRBV11-2 | CASSLARQGEQFF
TRBJ2-1 | TRBV7-9 | CASSPMAGEQFF
TRBJ2-7 | TRBV6-1 | CASSEEMGPYEQYF
TRBJ2-2 | TRBV30 | CAWKGGVAGELFF
TRBJ2-1 | TRBV9 | CASSPRTSGGYNEQFF
TRBJ2-3 | TRBV4-3 | CASSQDEGRGTDTQYF
TRBJ2-5 | TRBV9 | CASSVESSVLETQYF
TRBJ2-5 | TRBV18 | CASSPPTYRGREETQYF
TRBJ2-1 | TRBV15 | CATSRWGLAGGSRVF
TRBJ2-7 | TRBV2 | CASSDPGGQASYEQYF
TRBJ2-7 | TRBV7-8 | CASRPSLGSYEQYF
TRBJ2-7 | TRBV4-1 | CASSQGIQRYEQYF